This T cell receptor beta chain was captured in a study of early T cells in non-severe SARS-CoV-2 infection. Study overall: Sequencing was performed on bulk RNA from unsorted whole blood, leaving chains unpaired.

With V trimmed by 4 bases and J by 6 bases, 14 bases remained unmatched. The CDR3 sequence is 17 residues long. CDR1 is SGHVS and CDR2 is FNYEAQ in the germline V gene. In its sample, this clonotype was seen a few times. Antigen unknown. Unique molecular identifiers tagged individual cDNA molecules. TCRdb re-analysed the 5' RACE reads in MiXCR, keeping a single row per CDR3 protein. Of 69,000 or so distinct CDR3 sequences in the sample, about 13% were seen once. General study points: There was a bias toward anti-spike CD8 responses in VDJdb matching, which missed private and CD4 specificities.

The TCR comes from an adult who was a healthcare worker with PCR-confirmed SARS-CoV-2 infection or an uninfected control (not recorded which). Sequencing input: whole blood. The V call is TRBV7-6, the J call TRBJ2-2; TRBD1 agrees at 7 bases. The CDR3 sequence: CASSYKRQGFFAGELFF. The DNA of the CDR3 is TGTGCCAGCAGCTACAAACGACAGGGCTTCTTCGCCGGGGAGCTGTTTTTT.